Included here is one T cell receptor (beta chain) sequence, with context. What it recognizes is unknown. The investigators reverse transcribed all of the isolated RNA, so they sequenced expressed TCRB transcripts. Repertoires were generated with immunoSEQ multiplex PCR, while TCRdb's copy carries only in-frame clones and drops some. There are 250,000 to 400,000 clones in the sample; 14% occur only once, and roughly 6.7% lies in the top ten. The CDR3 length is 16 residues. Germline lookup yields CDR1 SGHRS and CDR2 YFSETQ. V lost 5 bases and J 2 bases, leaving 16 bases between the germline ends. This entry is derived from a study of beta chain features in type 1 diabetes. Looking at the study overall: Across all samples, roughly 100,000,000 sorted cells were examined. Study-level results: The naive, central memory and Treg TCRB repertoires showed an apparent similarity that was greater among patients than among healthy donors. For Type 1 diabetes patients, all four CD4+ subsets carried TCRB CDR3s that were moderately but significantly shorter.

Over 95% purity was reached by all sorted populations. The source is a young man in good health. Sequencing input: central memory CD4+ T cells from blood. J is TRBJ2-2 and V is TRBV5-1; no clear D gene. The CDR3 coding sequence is TGCGCCAGCAGAGCTACTCGGAGCTACAACACCGGGGAGCTGTTTTTT. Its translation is CASRATRSYNTGELFF.